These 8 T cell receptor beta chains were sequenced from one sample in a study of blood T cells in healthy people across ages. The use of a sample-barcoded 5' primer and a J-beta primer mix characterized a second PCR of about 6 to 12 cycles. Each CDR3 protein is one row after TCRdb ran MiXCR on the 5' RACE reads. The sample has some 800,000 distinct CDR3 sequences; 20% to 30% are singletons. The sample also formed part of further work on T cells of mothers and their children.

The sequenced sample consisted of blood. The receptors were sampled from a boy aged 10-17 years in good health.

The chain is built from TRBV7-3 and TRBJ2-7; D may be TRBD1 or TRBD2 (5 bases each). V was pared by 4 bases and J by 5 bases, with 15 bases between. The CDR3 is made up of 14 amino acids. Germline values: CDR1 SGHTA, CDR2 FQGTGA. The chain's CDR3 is CASSSLSGPHEQYF. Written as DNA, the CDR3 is TGTGCCAGCAGCTCCCTGTCGGGGCCCCACGAGCAGTACTTC.

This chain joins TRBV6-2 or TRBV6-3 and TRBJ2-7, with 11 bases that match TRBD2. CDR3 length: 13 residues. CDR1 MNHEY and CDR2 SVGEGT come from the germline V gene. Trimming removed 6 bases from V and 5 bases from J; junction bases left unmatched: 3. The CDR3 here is CASRLAGVNEQYF. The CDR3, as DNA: TGTGCCAGCAGACTAGCGGGAGTCAACGAGCAGTACTTC.

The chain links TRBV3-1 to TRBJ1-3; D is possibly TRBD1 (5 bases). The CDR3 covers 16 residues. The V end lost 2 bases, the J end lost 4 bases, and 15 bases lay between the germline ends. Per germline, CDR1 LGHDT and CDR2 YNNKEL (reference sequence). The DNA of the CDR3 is TGTGCCAGCAGCCAACCCCTACTTGCAGGGGGAAACACCATATATTTT. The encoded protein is CASSQPLLAGGNTIYF.

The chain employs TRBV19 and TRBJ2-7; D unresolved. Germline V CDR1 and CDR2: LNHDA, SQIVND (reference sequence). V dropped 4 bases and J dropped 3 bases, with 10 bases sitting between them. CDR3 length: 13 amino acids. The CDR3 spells CASSSGRYYEQYF. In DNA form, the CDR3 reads TGTGCCAGTAGTAGCGGACGATACTACGAGCAGTACTTC.

The CDR3 DNA reads as TGTGCCAGCAGCTCCCGCGGAGACGAGCAGTACTTC. Its protein is CASSSRGDEQYF. The V and J genes are TRBV7-9 and TRBJ2-5; D remains unclear. The end of the DNA is better explained by TRBJ2-7, so the J call may be wrong. From germline, CDR1 is SEHNR and CDR2 FQNEAQ (reference sequence). The CDR3 contains 12 residues.

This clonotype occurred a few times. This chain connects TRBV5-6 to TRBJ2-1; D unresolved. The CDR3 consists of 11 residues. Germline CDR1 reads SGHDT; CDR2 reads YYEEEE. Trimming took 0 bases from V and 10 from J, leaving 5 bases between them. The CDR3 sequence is CASSLVTEQFF. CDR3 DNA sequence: TGTGCCAGCAGCTTGGTGACCGAGCAGTTCTTC.

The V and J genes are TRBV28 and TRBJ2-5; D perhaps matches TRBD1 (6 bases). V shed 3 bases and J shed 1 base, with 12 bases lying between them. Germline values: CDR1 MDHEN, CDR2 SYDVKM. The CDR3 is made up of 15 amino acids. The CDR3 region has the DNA TGTGCCAGCAGTTTCTACGGACAGCCCCAAGAGACCCAGTACTTC. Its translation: CASSFYGQPQETQYF.

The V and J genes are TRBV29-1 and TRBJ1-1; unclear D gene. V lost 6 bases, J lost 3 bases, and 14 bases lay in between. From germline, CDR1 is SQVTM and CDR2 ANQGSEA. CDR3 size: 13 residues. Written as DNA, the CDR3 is TGCAGCGTCCAGGTATCGGGCTACACTGAAGCTTTCTTT. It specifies CSVQVSGYTEAFF.